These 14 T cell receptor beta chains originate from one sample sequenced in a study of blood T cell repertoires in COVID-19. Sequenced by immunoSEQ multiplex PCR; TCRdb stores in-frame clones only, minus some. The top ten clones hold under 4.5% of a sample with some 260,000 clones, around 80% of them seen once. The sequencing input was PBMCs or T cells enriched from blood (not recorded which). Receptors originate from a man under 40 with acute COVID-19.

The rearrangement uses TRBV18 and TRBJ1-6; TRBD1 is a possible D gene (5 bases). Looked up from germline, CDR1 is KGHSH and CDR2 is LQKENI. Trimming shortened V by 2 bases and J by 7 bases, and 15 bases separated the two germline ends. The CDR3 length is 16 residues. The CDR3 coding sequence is TGTGCCAGCTCACCAGGTGCGGGGGTAGAAAATTCACCCCTCCACTTT. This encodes CASSPGAGVENSPLHF. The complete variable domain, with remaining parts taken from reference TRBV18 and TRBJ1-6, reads NAGVMQNPRHLVRRRGQEARLRCSPMKGHSHVYWYRQLPEEGLKFMVYLQKENIIDESGMPKERFSAEFPKEGPSILRIQQVVRGDSAAYFCASSPGAGVENSPLHFGNGTRLTVT.

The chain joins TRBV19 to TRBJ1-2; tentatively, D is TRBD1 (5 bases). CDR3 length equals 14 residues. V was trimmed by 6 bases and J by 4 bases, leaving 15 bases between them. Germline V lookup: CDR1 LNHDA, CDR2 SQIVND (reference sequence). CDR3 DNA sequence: TGTGCCAGTAGCTTAAGGGGAGGAACCTATGGCTACACCTTC. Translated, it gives CASSLRGGTYGYTF.

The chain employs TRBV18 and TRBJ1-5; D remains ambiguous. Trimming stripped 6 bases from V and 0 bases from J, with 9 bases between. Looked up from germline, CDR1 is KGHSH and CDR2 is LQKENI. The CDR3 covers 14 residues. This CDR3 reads CASSPGFSNQPQHF. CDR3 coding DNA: TGTGCCAGCTCGCCGGGGTTTAGCAATCAGCCCCAGCATTTT.

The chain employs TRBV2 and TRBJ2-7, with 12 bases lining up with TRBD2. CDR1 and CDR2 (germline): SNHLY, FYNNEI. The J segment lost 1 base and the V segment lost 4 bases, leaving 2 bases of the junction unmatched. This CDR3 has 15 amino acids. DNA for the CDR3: TGTGCCAGCAGTGCGACTAGCGGGAGTTCCTACGAGCAGTACGTC. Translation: CASSATSGSSYEQYV.

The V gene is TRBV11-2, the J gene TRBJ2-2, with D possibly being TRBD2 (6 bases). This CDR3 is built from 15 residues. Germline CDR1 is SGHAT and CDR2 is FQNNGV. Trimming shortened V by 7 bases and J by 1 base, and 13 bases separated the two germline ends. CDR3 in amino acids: CASNSRLENTGELFF. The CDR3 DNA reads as TGTGCCAGCAACTCCAGACTAGAGAACACCGGGGAGCTGTTTTTT.

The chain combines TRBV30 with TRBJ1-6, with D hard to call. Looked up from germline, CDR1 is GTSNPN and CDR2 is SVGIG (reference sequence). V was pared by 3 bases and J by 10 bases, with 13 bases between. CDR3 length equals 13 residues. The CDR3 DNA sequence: TGTGCCTGGAGATTAGATGCTCGGTCACCCCTCCACTTT. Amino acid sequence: CAWRLDARSPLHF.

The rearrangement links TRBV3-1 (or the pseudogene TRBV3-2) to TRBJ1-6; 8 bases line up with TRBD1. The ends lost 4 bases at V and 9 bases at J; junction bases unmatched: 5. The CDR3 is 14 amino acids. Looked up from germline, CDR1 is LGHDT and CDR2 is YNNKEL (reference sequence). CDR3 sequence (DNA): TGTGCCAGCAGCCTCGGACAGGGTAGTTCACCCCTCCACTTT. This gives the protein CASSLGQGSSPLHF.

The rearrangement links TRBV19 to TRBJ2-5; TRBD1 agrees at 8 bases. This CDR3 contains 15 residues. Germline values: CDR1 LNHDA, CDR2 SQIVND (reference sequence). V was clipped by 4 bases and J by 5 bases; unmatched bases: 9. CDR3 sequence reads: CASSTRTGLGETQYF. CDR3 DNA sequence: TGTGCCAGTAGTACCCGGACAGGGTTGGGGGAGACCCAGTACTTC.

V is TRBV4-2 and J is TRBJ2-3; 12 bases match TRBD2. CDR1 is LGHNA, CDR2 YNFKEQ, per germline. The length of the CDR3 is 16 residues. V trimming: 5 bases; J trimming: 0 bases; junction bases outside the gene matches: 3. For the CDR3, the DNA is TGTGCCAGCAGCGCGGGGACTAGCGGGAGCACAGATACGCAGTATTTT. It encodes CASSAGTSGSTDTQYF.

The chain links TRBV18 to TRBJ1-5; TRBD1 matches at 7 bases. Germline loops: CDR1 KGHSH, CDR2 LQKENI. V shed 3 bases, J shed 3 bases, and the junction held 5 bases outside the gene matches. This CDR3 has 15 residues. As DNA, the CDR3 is TGTGCCAGCTCACCGGAGACAGGGAACAATCAGCCCCAGCATTTT. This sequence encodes CASSPETGNNQPQHF. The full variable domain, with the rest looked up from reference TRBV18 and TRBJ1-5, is NAGVMQNPRHLVRRRGQEARLRCSPMKGHSHVYWYRQLPEEGLKFMVYLQKENIIDESGMPKERFSAEFPKEGPSILRIQQVVRGDSAAYFCASSPETGNNQPQHFGDGTRLSIL.

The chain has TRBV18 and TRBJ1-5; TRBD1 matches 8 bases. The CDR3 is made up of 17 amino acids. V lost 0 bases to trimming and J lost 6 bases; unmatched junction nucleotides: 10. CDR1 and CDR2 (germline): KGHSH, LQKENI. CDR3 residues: CASSPPVAGGSRQPQHF. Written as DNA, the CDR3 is TGTGCCAGCTCACCACCGGTTGCAGGGGGCAGTCGTCAGCCCCAGCATTTT.

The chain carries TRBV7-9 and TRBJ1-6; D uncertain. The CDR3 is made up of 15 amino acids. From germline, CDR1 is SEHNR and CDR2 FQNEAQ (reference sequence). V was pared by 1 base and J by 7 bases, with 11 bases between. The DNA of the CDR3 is TGTGCCAGCAGCTTAGTACTGGGCCAGAATTCACCCCTCCACTTT. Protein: CASSLVLGQNSPLHF.

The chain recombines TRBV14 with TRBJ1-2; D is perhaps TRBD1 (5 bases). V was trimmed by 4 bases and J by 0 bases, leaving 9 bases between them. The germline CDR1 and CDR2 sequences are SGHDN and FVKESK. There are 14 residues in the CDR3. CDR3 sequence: CASSLWTTNYGYTF. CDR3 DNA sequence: TGTGCCAGCAGCCTTTGGACAACTAACTATGGCTACACCTTC.

CDR3 protein: CASSPSEQFF. CDR3 bases: TGTGCCAGCAGTCCTAGCGAGCAGTTCTTC. The chain links TRBV3-1 (or the pseudogene TRBV3-2) to TRBJ2-1, with D possibly TRBD2 on 5 matching bases. Trimming removed 6 bases from V and 10 bases from J, with 7 bases in between. CDR1 is LGHDT, CDR2 YNNKEL, per germline (reference sequence). The CDR3 covers 10 residues.